The clone carrying this TCR beta chain came up once. The target antigen is unknown. These data come from a study of shared clonotypes between healthy human individuals. Using immunoSEQ multiplex PCR, the repertoire was profiled, and TCRdb retains in-frame clones only, with some absent. Here the sample spans around 2.1 million clones, approximately 94% being singletons. The V segment lost 5 bases and the J segment 10 bases; nucleotides outside the gene matches: 10. Germline values: CDR1 SGHAT, CDR2 FQNNGV. This CDR3 is built from 14 residues. Each donor was a Caucasian adult residing in Nashville, Tennessee. The study, taken as a whole, reports: In general, naive subsets displayed greater estimated richness than memory subsets did. Clonotypes which were not shared had lower generation probabilities than clonotypes that all four donors shared.

This clonotype was sampled from a man aged 18-30 years in good health. Sequencing input: naive CD4+ T cells sorted from blood. Subset defined: CD45RA+ positively selected. The genes are TRBV11-2 and TRBJ2-1; 8 nucleotides match TRBD2. The CDR3: CASSPRRREEEQFF. The CDR3 DNA sequence: TGTGCCAGCAGCCCTAGGAGGCGGGAGGAGGAGCAGTTCTTC.